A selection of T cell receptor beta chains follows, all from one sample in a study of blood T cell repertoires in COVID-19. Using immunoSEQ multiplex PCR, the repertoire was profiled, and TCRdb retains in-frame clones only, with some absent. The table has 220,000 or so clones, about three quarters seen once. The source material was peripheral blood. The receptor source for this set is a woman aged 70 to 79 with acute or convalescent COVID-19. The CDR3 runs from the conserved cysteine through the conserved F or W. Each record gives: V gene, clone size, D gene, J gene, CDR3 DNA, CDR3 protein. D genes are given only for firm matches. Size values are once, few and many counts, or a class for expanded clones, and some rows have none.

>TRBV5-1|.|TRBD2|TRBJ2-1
TGCGCCAGCAGCGCGACTAGCGGGAGGGTGGATGAGCAGTTCTTC
CASSATSGRVDEQFF
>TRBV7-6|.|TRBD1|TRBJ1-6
TGTGCCAGCAGCTTAGGGACAGGGAGAACGTCACCCCTCCACTTT
CASSLGTGRTSPLHF
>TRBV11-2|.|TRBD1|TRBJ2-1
TGTGCCAGCAGCCAATGGGACAGGGACAATGAGCAGTTCTTC
CASSQWDRDNEQFF
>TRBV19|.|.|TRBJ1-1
TGTGCCAGTGCGTTCATGAACACTGAAGCTTTCTTT
CASAFMNTEAFF
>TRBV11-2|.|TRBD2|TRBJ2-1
TGTGCCAGCAGCTTTCCGGGACTAGCGGGAGGCGGCGCCTACAATGAGCAGTTCTTC
CASSFPGLAGGGAYNEQFF
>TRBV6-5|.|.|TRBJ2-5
TGTGCCAGCAGTTCCGACCAGAGCCCACAGGCCCGGGCCCAGTACTTC
CASSSDQSPQARAQYF
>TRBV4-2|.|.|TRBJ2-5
TGTGCCAGCAGCCGCGGGAATCAAGAGACCCAGTACTTC
CASSRGNQETQYF
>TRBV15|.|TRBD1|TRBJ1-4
TGTGCCACCAGCCGAGACAGGGTTCTGGAAAAACTGTTTTTT
CATSRDRVLEKLFF
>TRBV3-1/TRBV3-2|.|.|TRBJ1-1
TGTGCCAGCAGCCGGGGGAGGGGGACTGAAGCTTTCTTT
CASSRGRGTEAFF
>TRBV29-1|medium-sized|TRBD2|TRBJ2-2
TGCAGCGTTGATCGACTAGCGGGAGCCGGGGAGCTGTTTTTT
CSVDRLAGAGELFF
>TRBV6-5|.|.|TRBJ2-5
TGTGCCAGCAGTTACTCGCCAGGGATACAGGAGACCCAGTACTTC
CASSYSPGIQETQYF
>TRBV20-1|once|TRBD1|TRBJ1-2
TGCAGTGCCAGGGGGTTTGGCTACACCTTC
CSARGFGYTF
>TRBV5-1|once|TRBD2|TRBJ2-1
TGCGCCAGCAGCTTAGGGTTAGGTAGCGGGACCTTCTACAATGAGCAGTTCTTC
CASSLGLGSGTFYNEQFF
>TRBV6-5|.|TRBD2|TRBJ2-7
TGTGCCAGCAAATTCGGGCTAGCGGGAGACGAGCAGTACTTC
CASKFGLAGDEQYF
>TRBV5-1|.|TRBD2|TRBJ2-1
TGCGCCAGCAGCTTGGCGGGGCCTAGCGGGAGGGAAGGCGATGAGCAGTTCTTC
CASSLAGPSGREGDEQFF
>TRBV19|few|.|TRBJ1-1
TGTGCCAGTAAAGGGAGGGGCGCGAGGGAAACTGAAGCTTTCTTT
CASKGRGARETEAFF
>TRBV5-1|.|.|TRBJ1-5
TGCGCCAGCAGCTTGGATTCAGATAGCAATCAGCCCCAGCATTTT
CASSLDSDSNQPQHF
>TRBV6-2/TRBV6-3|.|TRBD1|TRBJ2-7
TGTGCCAGCAGTCGCCCCGGGACAGGGATGTACGAGCAGTACTTC
CASSRPGTGMYEQYF
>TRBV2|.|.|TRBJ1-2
TGTGCCAGCAGTGAAGCAGGGGCGAACTATGGCTACACCTTC
CASSEAGANYGYTF
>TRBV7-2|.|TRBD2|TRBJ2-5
TGTGCCAGCAGCTTAGGGGGACTAGCGGAGGAGACCCAGTACTTC
CASSLGGLAEETQYF